Listed here are 24 T cell receptor beta chains from one sample, sequenced in a study of coeliac disease. Here immunoSEQ multiplex PCR was the method, and the copy in TCRdb shows in-frame clones only, minus some. Of thousands of clones listed, around half were seen once; the top ten hold 8.5% to 14%. Specimen: intraepithelial lymphocytes from the gut. These receptors came from a woman in her sixties or seventies with celiac disease.

The V gene is TRBV30, the J gene TRBJ1-1, with D uncertain. V dropped 3 bases and J dropped 7 bases, with 12 bases sitting between them. Germline-derived CDR1 and CDR2 are GTSNPN and SVGIG (reference sequence). The CDR3 totals 12 residues. The CDR3, as DNA: TGTGCCTGGAGAGAGCCCACCGATGAAGCTTTCTTT. Encoded protein: CAWREPTDEAFF.

The chain is built from TRBV18 and TRBJ2-7, with 9 bases aligning to TRBD1. V dropped 3 bases and J dropped 0; count of bases not matched to a gene: 18. This CDR3 has 20 residues. The germline V gene has CDR1 KGHSH and CDR2 LQKENI. CDR3 loop: CASSPLGTGRFRGSSYEQYF. The DNA of the CDR3 is TGTGCCAGCTCACCTTTGGGGACAGGGAGGTTCAGGGGTTCCTCCTACGAGCAGTACTTC.

The V and J genes are TRBV30 and TRBJ2-4; 10 nucleotides match TRBD1. J was trimmed by 10 bases and V by 0 bases; bases with no gene match: 9. Germline CDR1 reads GTSNPN; CDR2 reads SVGIG (reference sequence). This CDR3 spans 15 amino acids. The DNA for the CDR3 is TGTGCCTGGAGTGTCTTTCACGGGACAGGGGCTATTCAGTACTTC. Translation: CAWSVFHGTGAIQYF.

This clone turned up a few times. This chain connects TRBV4-3 to TRBJ1-1; possible D gene TRBD1, 6 bases. Deletions cut 0 bases from V and 1 base from J, with 12 bases between. The CDR3 extends over 16 amino acids. Looked up from germline, CDR1 is LGHNA and CDR2 is YSLEER. The DNA of the CDR3 is TGCGCCAGCAGCCAAGATATGGGGGCGGGGAACACTGAAGCTTTCTTT. Translating gives CASSQDMGAGNTEAFF.

With respect to this clone: At one boundary the junction diverges from the germline segment, which might be a read error. The chain is built from TRBV7-9 and TRBJ1-4; D gene uncertain. In germline, CDR1 is SEHNR, CDR2 FQNEAQ (reference sequence). The CDR3 consists of 14 residues. The CDR3, as DNA: TGCGCCAGCAGCCTCGTGGGAGGATATGAAAAACTGTTTTTT. It codes for CASSLVGGYEKLFF.

The chain links TRBV6-5 to TRBJ1-2, with 8 bases identical to TRBD1. With 2 bases clipped from V and 7 bases from J, the junction kept 9 bases outside the gene matches. The CDR3 loop spans 15 amino acids. Germline CDR1 MNHEY, CDR2 SVGAGI. DNA for the CDR3: TGTGCCAGCAGTTACAACGTCAGGGGGCTCCTTGGCTACACCTTC. Translated: CASSYNVRGLLGYTF.

This clone was recorded once. CDR3: CASSLRDTYYEQYF. CDR3 in DNA: TGTGCCAGTAGTCTCCGGGACACCTACTACGAGCAGTACTTC. The chain combines TRBV19 with TRBJ2-7; D may be TRBD1 (6 bases). The V end lost 5 bases, the J end lost 3 bases, and 14 bases lay between the germline ends. There are 14 residues in the CDR3. CDR1 LNHDA and CDR2 SQIVND come from the germline V gene (reference sequence).

V is TRBV5-5 and J is TRBJ2-1; 7 bases align to TRBD2. This CDR3 comprises 14 residues. Unmatched junction bases numbered 14, after V lost 3 bases and J lost 14 bases. Germline CDR1 reads SGHKS; CDR2 reads YYEKEE (reference sequence). The CDR3: CASSSLGGVKGKFF. DNA of the CDR3: TGTGCCAGCAGCTCCTTGGGGGGGGTAAAGGGGAAGTTCTTC.

The chain joins TRBV7-9 to TRBJ1-1; a possible D gene is TRBD1 (5 bases). CDR3 length: 14 amino acids. V was trimmed by 4 bases and J by 4 bases, leaving 13 bases between them. Germline CDR1 and CDR2: SEHNR and FQNEAQ (reference sequence). This CDR3 is CASSWGGVGTEAFF. The CDR3 region has the DNA TGTGCCAGCAGCTGGGGGGGGGTCGGCACTGAAGCTTTCTTT.

In its sample, this clone was seen a few times. This chain connects TRBV10-3 to TRBJ2-4, with 9 positions matching TRBD2. The CDR3 contains 21 residues. V was pared by 4 bases and J by 0 bases, with 19 bases of the junction left unmatched. The germline CDR1 and CDR2 sequences are ENHRY and SYGVKD. CDR3: CAISVSLCGGASRIAKNIQYF. CDR3 nucleotide sequence: TGTGCCATCAGTGTCTCGCTCTGCGGGGGGGCTTCTCGAATAGCCAAAAACATTCAGTACTTC.

This clone is labeled as medium-sized. The chain is built from TRBV28 and TRBJ1-5, with D hard to call. Trimming took off 3 bases at V and 4 bases at J, with 10 bases between the two ends. The germline V gene encodes CDR1 MDHEN and CDR2 SYDVKM. This CDR3 is 14 amino acids long. CDR3 loop: CASSFPTPNQPQHF. The CDR3 nucleotides read TGTGCCAGCAGTTTTCCGACTCCAAATCAGCCCCAGCATTTT.

This sequence joins TRBV7-2 and TRBJ1-5, with TRBD1 as a possible D gene (6 bases). The CDR3 loop spans 13 amino acids. Trimming shortened V by 2 bases and J by 7 bases, and 9 bases separated the two germline ends. Germline assignment: CDR1 SGHTA and CDR2 FQGNSA. The CDR3, as DNA: TGTGCCAGCAGCTTAAGGGGGAACCAGCCCCAGCATTTT. This translates into CASSLRGNQPQHF.

A few counts support this clone. This chain connects TRBV5-6 to TRBJ2-7, with D perhaps TRBD2 (6 bases). Germline values: CDR1 SGHDT, CDR2 YYEEEE. V was clipped by 1 base and J by 5 bases, with 16 bases between them. This CDR3 is built from 15 residues. The CDR3 spells CASSLPGLPRHEQYF. CDR3 in DNA: TGTGCCAGCAGCTTGCCGGGACTGCCGCGCCACGAGCAGTACTTC.

The chain carries TRBV7-9 and TRBJ1-4; 11 nucleotides match TRBD1. The CDR3 contains 19 residues. Germline assignment: CDR1 SEHNR and CDR2 FQNEAQ (reference sequence). V lost 7 bases to trimming and J lost 2 bases; unmatched junction nucleotides: 15. This CDR3 is CASNSGTLWDRGTNEKLFF. For the CDR3, the DNA is TGTGCCAGCAACAGCGGGACCCTATGGGACAGGGGGACTAATGAAAAACTGTTTTTT.

In this sample, this clone turned up a few times. The chain combines TRBV2 with TRBJ2-2; D is perhaps TRBD2 (6 bases). The CDR3 has 14 residues. Germline V gives CDR1 SNHLY, CDR2 FYNNEI. V lost 9 bases to trimming and J lost 0 bases, with 11 bases between them. CDR3 region: CARAGLTNTGELFF. The CDR3, as DNA: TGTGCCAGGGCGGGACTGACGAACACCGGGGAGCTGTTTTTT.

The rearrangement uses TRBV10-3 and TRBJ2-3, with TRBD2 matching over 9 bases. CDR1 is ENHRY and CDR2 is SYGVKD in the germline V gene. The CDR3 is 15 residues long. V lost 10 bases to trimming and J lost 6 bases; unmatched junction nucleotides: 14. CDR3 loop: CATGRGSGGPDTQYF. CDR3 sequence (DNA): TGTGCCACGGGGAGGGGTAGCGGGGGACCCGATACGCAGTATTTT.

In DNA, the CDR3 is TGTGCCAGCACTCTACTACCTGACTACGAGCAGTACTTC. Amino acids: CASTLLPDYEQYF. The chain is built from TRBV6-1 and TRBJ2-7; unclear D gene. V dropped 7 bases and J dropped 3 bases, with 13 bases sitting between them. Per germline, CDR1 MNHNS and CDR2 SASEGT. The CDR3 consists of 13 residues.

Judged by abundance, this clone is medium-sized (0.01 to 0.1%). The chain links TRBV6-6 to TRBJ2-3; 7 bases line up with TRBD2. The CDR3 contains 16 residues. V lost 6 bases to trimming and J lost 2 bases; unmatched junction nucleotides: 11. From germline, CDR1 is MNHNY and CDR2 SVGAGI (reference sequence). The CDR3 region is CASSHPSSGDTDTQYF. The CDR3, as DNA: TGTGCCAGCAGCCACCCCTCCAGCGGGGACACAGATACGCAGTATTTT.

This clone came up a few times. This rearrangement joins TRBV4-3 to TRBJ1-4; possibly TRBD1 for D (5 bases). Germline V gene data show CDR1 as LGHNA and CDR2 as YSLEER. V lost 4 bases and J lost 1, with 19 bases in between. The CDR3 runs to 18 residues. The CDR3 sequence is CASSPQVVGSLTNEKLFF. The CDR3 coding sequence is TGCGCCAGCAGCCCACAGGTGGTGGGATCCTTAACTAATGAAAAACTGTTTTTT.

The V call is TRBV6-5, the J call TRBJ1-5; D might be TRBD1 (5 bases). Trimming stripped 5 bases from V and 2 bases from J, with 10 bases between. This CDR3 region has 14 residues. From germline, CDR1 is MNHEY and CDR2 SVGAGI. The CDR3 bases are TGTGCCAGCAGTCATGACAGCCGCAATCAGCCCCAGCATTTT. Its protein is CASSHDSRNQPQHF.

This clone occurred a few times. CDR3 loop: CASSSRTEGTEAFF. As DNA, the CDR3 is TGCGCCAGCAGCTCTCGGACAGAAGGCACTGAAGCTTTCTTT. The chain links TRBV5-1 to TRBJ1-1; D is perhaps TRBD1 (6 bases). With 3 bases removed from V and 4 bases from J, the gap between germline ends came to 13 bases. The CDR3 contains 14 residues. Germline CDR1 reads SGHRS; CDR2 reads YFSETQ.

In DNA form, the CDR3 reads TGTGCCAGCATAGGCACAGGGAGTATTCACTCTGGAAACACCATATATTTT. This gives the protein CASIGTGSIHSGNTIYF. The gene calls are TRBV19 and TRBJ1-3; D possibly corresponds to TRBD1 (6 bases). The CDR3 totals 17 residues. Germline V gene data show CDR1 as LNHDA and CDR2 as SQIVND (reference sequence). Trimming shortened V by 9 bases and J by 0 bases, and 21 bases separated the two germline ends.

The chain is built from TRBV19 and TRBJ1-1; no clear D gene. V was shortened by 1 base and J by 0 bases, with 9 bases between the two germline ends. CDR1 and CDR2 from the germline V gene are LNHDA and SQIVND (reference sequence). The CDR3 runs to 15 residues. For the CDR3, the DNA is TGTGCCAGTAGTATAGGTGGGGAGATGAACACTGAAGCTTTCTTT. Amino acids: CASSIGGEMNTEAFF.

The chain uses TRBV11-3 and TRBJ2-2; weak D call: TRBD1 (5 bases). This CDR3 is 15 amino acids long. In germline, CDR1 is SGHNT, CDR2 YENEEA. The ends were cut back, 3 bases at V and 7 bases at J, with 15 bases in the middle. The CDR3 nucleotides read TGTGCCAGCAGCTTCCCCAGCGACAGAAACGGGGAGCTGTTTTTT. Amino acid sequence: CASSFPSDRNGELFF.